This paragraph reports one T cell receptor (beta chain). As handled by the study authors: For nucleated cells, counts were estimated from reference gene primer amplification. Libraries were prepared by immunoSEQ multiplex PCR; TCRdb keeps only in-frame clonotypes and omits some of them. That table is the source of V, J and clone size, and D and trimming were worked out from the DNA. The sample includes approximately 120,000 clones, roughly 90% seen only once; the top ten take 2.1%. This sample was taken from a study of blood T cell repertoires in COVID-19. Turning to the study itself: Whether acute or convalescent, the COVID-19 samples came from the United States, Italy and Spain. The cDNA or gDNA used as material had been derived from T cells, B-cell-depleted T cells, or PBMCs.

The CDR3 contains 12 residues. Trimming took off 2 bases at V and 4 bases at J, with 4 bases between the two ends. The germline gives CDR1 SGHRS, CDR2 YFSETQ. The sequenced material came from peripheral blood. The sequence came from a man aged 45-65 years with COVID-19, enrolled during active disease. The chain uses TRBV5-1 and TRBJ1-3; D uncertain. CDR3 in DNA: TGCGCCAGCAGCTTAGAGGGAAACACCATATATTTT. Translating it yields CASSLEGNTIYF.